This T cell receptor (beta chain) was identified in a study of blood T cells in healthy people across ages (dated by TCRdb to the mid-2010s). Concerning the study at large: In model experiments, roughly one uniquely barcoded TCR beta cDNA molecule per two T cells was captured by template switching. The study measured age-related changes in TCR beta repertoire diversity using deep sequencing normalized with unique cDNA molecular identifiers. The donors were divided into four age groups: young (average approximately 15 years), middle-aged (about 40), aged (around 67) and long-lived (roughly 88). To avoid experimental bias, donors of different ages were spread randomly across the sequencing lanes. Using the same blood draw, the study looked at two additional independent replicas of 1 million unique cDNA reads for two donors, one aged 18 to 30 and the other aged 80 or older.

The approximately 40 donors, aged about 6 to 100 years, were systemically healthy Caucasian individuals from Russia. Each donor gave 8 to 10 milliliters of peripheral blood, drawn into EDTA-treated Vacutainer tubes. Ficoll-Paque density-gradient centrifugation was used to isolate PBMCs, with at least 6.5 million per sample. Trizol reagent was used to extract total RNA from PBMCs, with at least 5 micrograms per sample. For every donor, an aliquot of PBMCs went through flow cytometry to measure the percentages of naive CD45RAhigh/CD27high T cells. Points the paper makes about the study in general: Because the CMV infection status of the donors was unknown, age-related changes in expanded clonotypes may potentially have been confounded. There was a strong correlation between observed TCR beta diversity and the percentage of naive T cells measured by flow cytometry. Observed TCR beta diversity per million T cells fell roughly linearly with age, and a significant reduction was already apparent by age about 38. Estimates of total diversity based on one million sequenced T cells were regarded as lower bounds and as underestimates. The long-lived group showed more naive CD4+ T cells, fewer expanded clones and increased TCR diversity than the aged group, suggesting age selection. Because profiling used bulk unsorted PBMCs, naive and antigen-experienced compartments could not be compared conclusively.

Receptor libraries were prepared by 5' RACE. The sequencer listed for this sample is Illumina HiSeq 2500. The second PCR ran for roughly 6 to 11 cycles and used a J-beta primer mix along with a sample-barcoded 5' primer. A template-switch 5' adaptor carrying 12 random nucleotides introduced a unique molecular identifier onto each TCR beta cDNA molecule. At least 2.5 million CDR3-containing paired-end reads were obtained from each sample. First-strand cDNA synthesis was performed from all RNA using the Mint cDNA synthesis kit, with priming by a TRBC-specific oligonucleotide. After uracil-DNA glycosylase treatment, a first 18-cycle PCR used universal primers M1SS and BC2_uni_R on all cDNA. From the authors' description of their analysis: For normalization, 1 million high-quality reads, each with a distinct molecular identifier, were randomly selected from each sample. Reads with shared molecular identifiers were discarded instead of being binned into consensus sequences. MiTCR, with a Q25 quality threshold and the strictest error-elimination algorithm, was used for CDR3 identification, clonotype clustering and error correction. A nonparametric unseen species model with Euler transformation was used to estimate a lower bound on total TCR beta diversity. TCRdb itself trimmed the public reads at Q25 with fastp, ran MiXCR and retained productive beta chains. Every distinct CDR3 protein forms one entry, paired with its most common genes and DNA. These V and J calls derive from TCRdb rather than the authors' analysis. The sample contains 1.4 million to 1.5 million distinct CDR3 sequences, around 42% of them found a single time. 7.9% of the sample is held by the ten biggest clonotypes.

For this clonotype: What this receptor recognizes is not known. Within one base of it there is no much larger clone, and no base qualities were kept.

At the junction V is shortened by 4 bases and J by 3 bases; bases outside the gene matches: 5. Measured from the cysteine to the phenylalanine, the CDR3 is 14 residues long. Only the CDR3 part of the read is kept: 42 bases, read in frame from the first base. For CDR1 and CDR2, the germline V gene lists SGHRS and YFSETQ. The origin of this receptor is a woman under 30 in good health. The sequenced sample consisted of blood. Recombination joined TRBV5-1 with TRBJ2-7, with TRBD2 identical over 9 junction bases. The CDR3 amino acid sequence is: CASSPRAGGYEQYF. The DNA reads TGCGCCAGCAGCCCCAGAGCGGGAGGCTACGAGCAGTACTTC.